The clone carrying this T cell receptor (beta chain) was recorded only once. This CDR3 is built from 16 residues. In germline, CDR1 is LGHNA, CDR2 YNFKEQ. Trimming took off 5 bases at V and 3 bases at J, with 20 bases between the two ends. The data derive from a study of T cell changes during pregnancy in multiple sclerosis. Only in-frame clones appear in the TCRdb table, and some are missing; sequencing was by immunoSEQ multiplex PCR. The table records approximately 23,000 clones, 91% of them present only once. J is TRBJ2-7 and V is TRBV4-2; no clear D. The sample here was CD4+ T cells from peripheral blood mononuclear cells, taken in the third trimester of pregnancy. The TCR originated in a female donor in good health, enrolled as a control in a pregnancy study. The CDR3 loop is CASSSRPDPSNYEQYF. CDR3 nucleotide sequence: TGTGCCAGCAGCTCCAGGCCCGACCCCTCCAACTACGAGCAGTACTTC.